This T cell receptor beta chain was captured in a study of CD8 T cells in Susac syndrome. Random hexamers were used to reverse transcribe the RNA input (about 0.5 to 1 ug). The CDR3 of TCR beta was amplified by immunoSEQ multiplex PCR across 54 Vbeta and 13 Jbeta. MiXCR, applied by TCRdb to the immunoSEQ multiplex PCR reads, yields one record per CDR3 protein. The sample records about 120,000 distinct CDR3 sequences, 85% to 95% being singletons. For this clonotype: Its antigen is unknown.

General observations from the study: The TCR sequencing and HLA analysis in the study involved a relatively small number of individuals, as the study acknowledged.

Per the germline V gene, CDR1 is LNHDA and CDR2 is SQIVND (reference sequence). The CDR3 totals 14 residues. Between the trimmed V and J ends, which lost 5 bases and 6 bases, there was a span of 16 bases. The source material was CD4+ T cells from PBMCs. The source is a human donor with multiple sclerosis. The gene calls are TRBV19 and TRBJ1-1; a weak D match, TRBD1 (5 bases). The CDR3 here is CASSFEGRPAEAFF. Written as DNA, the CDR3 is TGTGCCAGTAGTTTTGAGGGACGTCCCGCTGAAGCTTTCTTT.